This T cell receptor beta chain was sequenced for a study of blood T cell repertoires in COVID-19. Profiling relied on immunoSEQ multiplex PCR, and the TCRdb table lists in-frame clones only, not all of them. The sample holds 470,000 or so clones, 70% to 90% seen once. The source is a human donor in a cohort sampled during active COVID-19. Sample: peripheral blood.

The CDR3 nucleotides are TGTGCCAGCAGTTTATTAGCGGGACAAAACATTCAGTACTTC. Translated, it gives CASSLLAGQNIQYF. The chain recombines TRBV28 with TRBJ2-4; 8 nucleotides line up with TRBD2. J lost 5 bases, V lost 1 base, and 1 base had no gene match. Per the germline V gene, CDR1 is MDHEN and CDR2 is SYDVKM. The CDR3 is 14 amino acids.